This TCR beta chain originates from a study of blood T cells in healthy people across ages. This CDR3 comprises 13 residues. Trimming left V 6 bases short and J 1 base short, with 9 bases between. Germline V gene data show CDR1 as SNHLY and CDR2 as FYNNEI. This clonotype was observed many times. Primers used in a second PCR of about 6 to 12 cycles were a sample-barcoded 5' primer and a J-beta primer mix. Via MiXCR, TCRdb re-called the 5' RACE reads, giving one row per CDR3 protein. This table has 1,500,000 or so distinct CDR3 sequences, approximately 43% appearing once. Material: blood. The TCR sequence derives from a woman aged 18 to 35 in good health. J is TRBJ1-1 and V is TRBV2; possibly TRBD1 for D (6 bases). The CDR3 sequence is CASSEDRNTEAFF. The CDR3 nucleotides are TGTGCCAGCAGCGAGGACAGGAACACTGAAGCTTTCTTT.